This TCR beta chain is from a study of control samples from healthy donors and cancer patients. Produced via immunoSEQ multiplex PCR; TCRdb's table is partial and in-frame only. Among tens of thousands of clones listed, 75% to 95% were seen once. The V segment lost 3 bases and the J segment 7 bases; nucleotides outside the gene matches: 8. This CDR3 region has 14 residues. In germline, CDR1 is SGHNT, CDR2 YYREEE (reference sequence). The receptor's source is a man in his fifties or sixties with lung cancer. This chain uses TRBV5-4 with TRBJ2-7; 9 bases are a match to TRBD1. Sequenced: PBMCs. CDR3 coding DNA: TGTGCCAGCAGCTCGTCACAGGGGGCGGGGGAGCAGTACTTC. Its protein product is CASSSSQGAGEQYF.